The present T cell receptor beta chain was sequenced within a study of Graves' ophthalmopathy and Graves' hyperthyroidism. V dropped 8 bases and J dropped 6 bases, with 20 bases sitting between them. CDR3 length: 15 amino acids. Germline-derived CDR1 and CDR2 are MNHEY and SVGEGT. This clonotype has ten or more counts. Scientists amplified the TCR beta CDR3 regions from RNA transcripts. HTBI primers served in a first-round RT-PCR, which a second-round multiplex PCR followed. TCRdb analysed the multiplex PCR reads with MiXCR anew, one entry per CDR3 protein. Here the sample spans about 420,000 distinct CDR3 sequences, 20% to 25% being singletons.

This sequence joins TRBV6-2 or TRBV6-3 and TRBJ1-5; D is undetermined. The receptor comes from a woman under 30 with stable Graves' hyperthyroidism. The sequencing sample was made of peripheral blood. Here the CDR3 reads CASQEERLLGQPQHF. The DNA for the CDR3 is TGTGCCAGCCAGGAGGAACGTCTCCTCGGTCAGCCCCAGCATTTT.